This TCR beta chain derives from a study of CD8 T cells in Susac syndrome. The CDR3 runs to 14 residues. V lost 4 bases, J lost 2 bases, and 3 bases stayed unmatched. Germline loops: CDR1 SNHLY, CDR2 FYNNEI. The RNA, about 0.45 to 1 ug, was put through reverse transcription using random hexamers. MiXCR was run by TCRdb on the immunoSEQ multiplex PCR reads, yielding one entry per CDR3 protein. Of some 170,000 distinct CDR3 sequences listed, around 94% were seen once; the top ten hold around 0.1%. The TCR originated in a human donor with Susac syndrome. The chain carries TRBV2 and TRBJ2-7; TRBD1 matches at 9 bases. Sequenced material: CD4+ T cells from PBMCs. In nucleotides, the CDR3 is TGTGCCAGCAGTGGGGACAGGGTACCCTACGAGCAGTACTTC. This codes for CASSGDRVPYEQYF.